This T cell receptor beta chain was observed in a study of identical twins. General study results and limits: Invariant MAIT and iNKT cells are populations that could partly confound zero-insertion analyses.

A single record per CDR3 protein comes from TCRdb applying MiXCR to the 5' RACE reads. Found here are approximately 670,000 distinct CDR3 sequences, 5.5% to 6.5% of them singletons; the top ten hold 1.5% to 2%. The V end was cut by 3 bases, the J end by 15 bases, with 16 bases between. The CDR3 consists of 12 residues. Germline V gene data show CDR1 as SGHRS and CDR2 as YFSETQ. This clonotype was seen at least ten times. Its antigen is undetermined. The sequencing input was naive T cells sorted from blood. The chain employs TRBV5-1 and TRBJ2-1; possibly TRBD2 for D (6 bases). The sequence came from a man aged 18 to 29 in good health. CDR3 DNA sequence: TGCGCCAGCAGCTCCGGGACTCAATTGTCGTTCTTC. Translated: CASSSGTQLSFF.